One sample yielded the 7 T cell receptor beta chains listed below, sequenced in a study of neoadjuvant anti-PD-1 for oral cavity cancer. Libraries were prepared by immunoSEQ multiplex PCR; TCRdb keeps only in-frame clonotypes and omits some of them. In the table there are around 9,100 clones, roughly 67% of which are singletons. Time point indicated: after neoadjuvant nivolumab, at surgical resection. Source: PBMCs, taken after nivolumab (anti-PD-1) treatment. The receptor source for this set is a person between 35 and 79 years old with oral cavity squamous cell carcinoma.

The chain couples TRBV7-8 to TRBJ2-7; D may be TRBD1 (7 bases). CDR3 length: 18 residues. V was trimmed by 1 base and J by 1 base, leaving 20 bases between them. The germline V gene has CDR1 SGHVS and CDR2 FQNEAQ. The CDR3: CASSLVWGVPGQSYEQYF. Written as DNA, the CDR3 is TGTGCCAGCAGCTTAGTATGGGGGGTCCCGGGACAGTCCTACGAGCAGTACTTC.

The CDR3 here is CASSEWATGPNTEAFF. The CDR3 DNA sequence: TGTGCCAGCAGTGAATGGGCGACAGGGCCGAACACTGAAGCTTTCTTT. This chain uses TRBV6-1 with TRBJ1-1, with 7 positions matching TRBD1. With V trimmed by 2 bases and J by 1 base, 7 bases remained unmatched. CDR1 and CDR2 from the germline V gene are MNHNS and SASEGT. CDR3 size: 16 residues.

V and J are TRBV29-1 and TRBJ2-7, with TRBD2 matching over 9 bases. Germline trimming cut 5 bases from V and 2 bases from J; bases unmatched to any gene: 4. Germline V gene data show CDR1 as SQVTM and CDR2 as ANQGSEA. This CDR3 region has 13 residues. This CDR3 is CSVTSGSTYEQYF. The CDR3, as DNA: TGCAGCGTTACTAGCGGGTCCACCTACGAGCAGTACTTC.

The chain is built from TRBV5-4 and TRBJ2-1; no reliable D call. Germline CDR1 is SGHNT and CDR2 is YYREEE (reference sequence). V was trimmed by 3 bases and J by 6 bases, leaving 10 bases between them. The CDR3 is 13 residues long. CDR3 nucleotides: TGTGCCAGCAGCTCCACTGCGACCAATGAGCAGTTCTTC. This translates into CASSSTATNEQFF.

This clone was seen a few times. The genes are TRBV5-6 and TRBJ2-7; D is unresolved. CDR3 length equals 14 residues. V was clipped by 4 bases and J by 3 bases, with 14 bases between them. Germline V CDR1 and CDR2: SGHDT, YYEEEE. CDR3 protein: CASSKVRLNYEQYF. The CDR3 coding sequence is TGTGCCAGCAGCAAGGTACGCCTAAACTACGAGCAGTACTTC. Combining the CDR3 with reference TRBV5-6 and TRBJ2-7 gives the whole variable domain DAGVTQSPTHLIKTRGQQVTLRCSPKSGHDTVSWYQQALGQGPQFIFQYYEEEERQRGNFPDRFSGHQFPNYSSELNVNALLLGDSALYLCASSKVRLNYEQYFGPGTRLTVT.

The genes are TRBV27 and TRBJ1-6; a weak D match, TRBD1 (5 bases). This CDR3 contains 17 residues. The germline gives CDR1 MNHEY, CDR2 SMNVEV (reference sequence). V dropped 7 bases and J dropped 0 bases, with 16 bases sitting between them. CDR3 coding DNA: TGTGCCAGCAAGTCTTATGACAGCAGCTCCTATAATTCACCCCTCCACTTT. This codes for CASKSYDSSSYNSPLHF.

The chain links TRBV10-2 to TRBJ2-1; D is unresolved. The germline V gene encodes CDR1 WSHSY and CDR2 SAAADI. V lost 4 bases and J lost 9, with 7 bases in between. The CDR3 is 11 residues long. The DNA of the CDR3 is TGCGCCAGCAGTGGGACGCCTGAGCAGTTCTTC. Protein sequence: CASSGTPEQFF.